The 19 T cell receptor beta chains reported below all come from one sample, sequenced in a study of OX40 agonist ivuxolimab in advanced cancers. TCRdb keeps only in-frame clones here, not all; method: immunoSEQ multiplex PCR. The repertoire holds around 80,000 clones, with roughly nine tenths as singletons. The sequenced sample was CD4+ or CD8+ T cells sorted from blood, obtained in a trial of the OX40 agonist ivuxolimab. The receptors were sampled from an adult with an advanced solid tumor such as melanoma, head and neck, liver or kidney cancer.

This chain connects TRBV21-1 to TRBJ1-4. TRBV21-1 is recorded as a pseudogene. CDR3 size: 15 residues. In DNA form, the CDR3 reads TGTGCCAGCAGCAATGTTTCGGGAACTAATGAAAAACTGTTTTTT. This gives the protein CASSNVSGTNEKLFF.

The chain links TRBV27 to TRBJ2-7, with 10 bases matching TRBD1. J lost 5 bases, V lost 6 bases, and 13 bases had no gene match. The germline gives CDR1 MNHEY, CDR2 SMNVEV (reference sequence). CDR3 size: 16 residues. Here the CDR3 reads CASSQRQGASPDEQYF. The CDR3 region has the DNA TGTGCCAGCAGCCAGCGACAGGGGGCCTCCCCGGACGAGCAGTACTTC.

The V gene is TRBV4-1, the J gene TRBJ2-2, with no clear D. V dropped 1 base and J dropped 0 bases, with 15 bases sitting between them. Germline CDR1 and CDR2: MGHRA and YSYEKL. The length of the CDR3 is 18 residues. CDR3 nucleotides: TGCGCCAGCAGCCAAGTAGTAGTGGGATCGGCGAACACCGGGGAGCTGTTTTTT. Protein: CASSQVVVGSANTGELFF.

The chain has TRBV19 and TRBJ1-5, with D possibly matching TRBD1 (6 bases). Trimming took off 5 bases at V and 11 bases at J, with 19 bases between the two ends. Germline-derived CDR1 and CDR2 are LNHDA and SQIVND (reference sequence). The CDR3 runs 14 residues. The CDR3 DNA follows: TGTGCCAGTAGTGGAACAGGGTGGGAAGGGGCCCAGCATTTT. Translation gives CASSGTGWEGAQHF.

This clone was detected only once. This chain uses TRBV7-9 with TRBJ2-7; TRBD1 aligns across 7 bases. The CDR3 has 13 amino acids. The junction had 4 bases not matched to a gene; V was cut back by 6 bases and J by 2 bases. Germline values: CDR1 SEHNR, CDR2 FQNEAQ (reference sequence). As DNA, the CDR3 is TGTGCCAGCAGTCGGGACAGCCCCTACGAGCAGTACTTC. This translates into CASSRDSPYEQYF.

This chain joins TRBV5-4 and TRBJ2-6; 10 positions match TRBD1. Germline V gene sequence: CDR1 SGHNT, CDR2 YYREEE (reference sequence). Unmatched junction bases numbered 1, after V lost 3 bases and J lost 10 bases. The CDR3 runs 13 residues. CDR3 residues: CASSWTGGNVLTF. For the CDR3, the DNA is TGTGCCAGCAGCTGGACAGGGGGAAACGTCCTGACTTTC.

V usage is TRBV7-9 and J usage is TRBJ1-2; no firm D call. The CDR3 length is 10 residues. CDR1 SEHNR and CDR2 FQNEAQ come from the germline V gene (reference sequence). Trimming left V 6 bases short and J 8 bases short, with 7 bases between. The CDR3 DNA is TGTGCCAGCAGTTTGGAGGGCTACACCTTC. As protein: CASSLEGYTF.

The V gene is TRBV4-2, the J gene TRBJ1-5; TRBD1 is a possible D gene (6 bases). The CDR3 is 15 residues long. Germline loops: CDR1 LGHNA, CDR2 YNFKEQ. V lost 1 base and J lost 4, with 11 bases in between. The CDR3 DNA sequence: TGTGCCAGCAGCCAAGCCGGACAGTTAAATCAGCCCCAGCATTTT. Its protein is CASSQAGQLNQPQHF.

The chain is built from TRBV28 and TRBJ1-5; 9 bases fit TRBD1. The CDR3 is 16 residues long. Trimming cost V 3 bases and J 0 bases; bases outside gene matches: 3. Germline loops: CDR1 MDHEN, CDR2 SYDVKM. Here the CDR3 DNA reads TGTGCCAGCAGTTTTGAACAGGGGGCTAGCAATCAGCCCCAGCATTTT. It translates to CASSFEQGASNQPQHF.

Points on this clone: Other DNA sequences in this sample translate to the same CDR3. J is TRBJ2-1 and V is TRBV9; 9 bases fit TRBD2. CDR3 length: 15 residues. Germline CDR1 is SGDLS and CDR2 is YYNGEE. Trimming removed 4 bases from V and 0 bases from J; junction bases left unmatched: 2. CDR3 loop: CASSRSGSSYNEQFF. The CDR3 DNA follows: TGTGCCAGCAGCCGTAGCGGGAGCTCCTACAATGAGCAGTTCTTC.

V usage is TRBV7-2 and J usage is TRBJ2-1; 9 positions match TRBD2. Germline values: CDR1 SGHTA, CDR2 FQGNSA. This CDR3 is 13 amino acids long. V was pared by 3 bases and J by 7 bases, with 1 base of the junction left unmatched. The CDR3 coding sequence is TGTGCCAGCAGCTTTAGCGGGAGTAATGAGCAGTTCTTC. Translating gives CASSFSGSNEQFF.

The CDR3 region has the DNA TGCGCCAGCAGCTTGGGATGGAGCAATGAGCAGTTCTTC. Translating it yields CASSLGWSNEQFF. This chain joins TRBV5-1 and TRBJ2-1; D ambiguous. Trimming stripped 0 bases from V and 6 bases from J, with 7 bases between. CDR3 length: 13 residues. Germline CDR1 SGHRS, CDR2 YFSETQ.

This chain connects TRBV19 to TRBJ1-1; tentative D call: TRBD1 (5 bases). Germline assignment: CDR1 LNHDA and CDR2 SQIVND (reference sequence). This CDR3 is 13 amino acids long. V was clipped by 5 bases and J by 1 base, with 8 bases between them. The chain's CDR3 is CASSVGGNTEAFF. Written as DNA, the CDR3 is TGTGCCAGTAGTGTTGGGGGGAACACTGAAGCTTTCTTT. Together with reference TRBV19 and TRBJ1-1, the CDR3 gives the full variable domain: DGGITQSPKYLFRKEGQNVTLSCEQNLNHDAMYWYRQDPGQGLRLIYYSQIVNDFQKGDIAEGYSVSREKKESFPLTVTSAQKNPTAFYLCASSVGGNTEAFFGQGTRLTVV.

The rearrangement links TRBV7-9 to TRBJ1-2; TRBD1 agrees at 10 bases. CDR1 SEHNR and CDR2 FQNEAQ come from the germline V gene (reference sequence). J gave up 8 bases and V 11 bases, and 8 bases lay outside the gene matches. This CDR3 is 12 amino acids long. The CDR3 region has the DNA TGTGCCGGTCGGGACAGGGGAGGAGGCTACACCTTC. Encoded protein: CAGRDRGGGYTF.

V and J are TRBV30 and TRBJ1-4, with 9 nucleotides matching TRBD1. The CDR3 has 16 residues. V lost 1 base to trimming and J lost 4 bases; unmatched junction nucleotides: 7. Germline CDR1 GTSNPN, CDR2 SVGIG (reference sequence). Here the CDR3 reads CAWSARPGQGNEKLFF. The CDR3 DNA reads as TGTGCCTGGAGTGCCCGTCCGGGACAGGGTAATGAAAAACTGTTTTTT.

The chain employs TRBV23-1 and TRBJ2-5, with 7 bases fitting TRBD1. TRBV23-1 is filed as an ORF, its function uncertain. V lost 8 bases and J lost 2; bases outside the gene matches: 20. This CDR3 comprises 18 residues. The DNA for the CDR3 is TGCGCCAGCGTGACAGGGCCCGAGGGTACCATGATACAAGAGACCCAGTACTTC. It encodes CASVTGPEGTMIQETQYF.

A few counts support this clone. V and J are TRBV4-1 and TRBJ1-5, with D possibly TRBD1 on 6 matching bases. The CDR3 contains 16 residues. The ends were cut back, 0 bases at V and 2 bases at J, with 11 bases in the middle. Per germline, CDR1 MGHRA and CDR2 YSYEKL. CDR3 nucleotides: TGCGCCAGCAGCCAAGACGGGGGCTTTGGCAATCAGCCCCAGCATTTT. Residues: CASSQDGGFGNQPQHF.

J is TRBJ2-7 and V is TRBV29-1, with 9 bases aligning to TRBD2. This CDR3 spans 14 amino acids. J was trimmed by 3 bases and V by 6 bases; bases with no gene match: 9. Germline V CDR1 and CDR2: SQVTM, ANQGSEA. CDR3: CSVGRASGDYEQYF. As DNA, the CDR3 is TGCAGCGTCGGGAGGGCTAGCGGGGACTACGAGCAGTACTTC.

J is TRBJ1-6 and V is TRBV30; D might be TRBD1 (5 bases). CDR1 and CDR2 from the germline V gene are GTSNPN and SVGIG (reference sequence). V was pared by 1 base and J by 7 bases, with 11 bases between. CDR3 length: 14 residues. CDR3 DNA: TGTGCCTGGAGTGGGGCCGGGGGGAATTCACCCCTCCACTTT. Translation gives CAWSGAGGNSPLHF.